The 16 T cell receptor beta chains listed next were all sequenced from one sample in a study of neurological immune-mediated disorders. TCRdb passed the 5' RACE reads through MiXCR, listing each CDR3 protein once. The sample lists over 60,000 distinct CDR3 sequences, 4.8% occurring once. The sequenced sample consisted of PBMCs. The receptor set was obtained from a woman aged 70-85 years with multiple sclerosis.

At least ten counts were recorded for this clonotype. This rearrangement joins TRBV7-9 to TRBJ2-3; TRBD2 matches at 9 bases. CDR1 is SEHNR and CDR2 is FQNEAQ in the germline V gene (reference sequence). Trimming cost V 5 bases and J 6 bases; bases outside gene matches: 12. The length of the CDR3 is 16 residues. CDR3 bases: TGTGCCAGCAGCCCTCCGACTAGCGGAGCCCCGGATACGCAGTATTTT. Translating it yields CASSPPTSGAPDTQYF.

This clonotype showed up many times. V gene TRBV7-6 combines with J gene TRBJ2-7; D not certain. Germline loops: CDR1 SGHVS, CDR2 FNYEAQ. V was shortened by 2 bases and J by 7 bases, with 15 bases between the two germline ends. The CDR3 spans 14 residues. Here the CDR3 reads CASSLMSTSKEQYF. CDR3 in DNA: TGTGCCAGCAGCTTAATGTCGACCTCGAAGGAGCAGTACTTC.

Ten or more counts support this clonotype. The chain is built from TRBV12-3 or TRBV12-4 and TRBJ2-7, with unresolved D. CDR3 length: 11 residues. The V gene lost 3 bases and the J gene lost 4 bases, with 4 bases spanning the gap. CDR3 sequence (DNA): TGTGCCAGCAGTTTCGGGTACGAGCAGTACTTC. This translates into CASSFGYEQYF.

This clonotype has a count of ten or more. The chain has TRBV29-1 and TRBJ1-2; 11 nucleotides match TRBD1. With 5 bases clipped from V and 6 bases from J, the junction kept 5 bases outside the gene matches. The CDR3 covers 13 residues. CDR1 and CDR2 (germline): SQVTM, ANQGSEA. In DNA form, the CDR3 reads TGCAGCGTTCCCGGACAGGGGGCAGATGGCTACACCTTC. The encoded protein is CSVPGQGADGYTF.

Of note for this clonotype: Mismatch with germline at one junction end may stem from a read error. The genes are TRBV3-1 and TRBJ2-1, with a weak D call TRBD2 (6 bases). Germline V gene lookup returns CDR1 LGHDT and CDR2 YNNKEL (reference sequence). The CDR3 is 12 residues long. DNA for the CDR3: TGTGACAGCAGCAAAGAGGGGCTAGCGCCGTTCTTC. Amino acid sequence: CDSSKEGLAPFF.

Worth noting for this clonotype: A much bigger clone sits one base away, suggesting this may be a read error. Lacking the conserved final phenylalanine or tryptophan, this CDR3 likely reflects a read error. The CDR3 is CASSLSLAGGRYEQYL. The CDR3 DNA reads as TGTGCCAGCAGCTTATCACTAGCGGGAGGGCGGTACGAGCAGTACTTA. This chain joins TRBV7-8 and TRBJ2-7; 13 nucleotides match TRBD2. Looked up from germline, CDR1 is SGHVS and CDR2 is FQNEAQ. Trimming cost V 2 bases and J 4 bases; bases outside gene matches: 5. This CDR3 is built from 16 residues.

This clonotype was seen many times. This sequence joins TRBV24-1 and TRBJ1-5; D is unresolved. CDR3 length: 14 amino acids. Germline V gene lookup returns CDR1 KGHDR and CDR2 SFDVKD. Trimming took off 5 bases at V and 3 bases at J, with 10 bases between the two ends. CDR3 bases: TGTGCCACCAGTGCGGGCGCTTCCAATCAGCCCCAGCATTTT. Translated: CATSAGASNQPQHF.

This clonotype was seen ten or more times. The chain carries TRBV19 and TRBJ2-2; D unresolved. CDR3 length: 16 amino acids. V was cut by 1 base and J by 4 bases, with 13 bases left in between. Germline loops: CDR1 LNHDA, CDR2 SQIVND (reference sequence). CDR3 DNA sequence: TGTGCCAGTAGTATAGGAAGCCCCGGTAGCACCGGGGAGCTGTTTTTT. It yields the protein CASSIGSPGSTGELFF.

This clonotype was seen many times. The CDR3 sequence is CASSFKGSPLHF. CDR3 DNA sequence: TGTGCCAGCAGCTTCAAGGGATCACCCCTCCACTTT. The chain recombines TRBV13 with TRBJ1-6; D is undetermined. The length of the CDR3 is 12 residues. Between the trimmed V and J ends, which lost 3 bases and 10 bases, there was a span of 7 bases. CDR1 is PRHDT, CDR2 FYEKMQ, per germline (reference sequence).

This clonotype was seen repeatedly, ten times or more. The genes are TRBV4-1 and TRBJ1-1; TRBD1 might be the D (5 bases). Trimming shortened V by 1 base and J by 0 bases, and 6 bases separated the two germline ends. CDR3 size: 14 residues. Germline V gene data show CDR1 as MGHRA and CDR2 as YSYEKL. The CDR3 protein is CASSQGDLNTEAFF. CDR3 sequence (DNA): TGCGCCAGCAGCCAAGGGGACCTGAACACTGAAGCTTTCTTT.

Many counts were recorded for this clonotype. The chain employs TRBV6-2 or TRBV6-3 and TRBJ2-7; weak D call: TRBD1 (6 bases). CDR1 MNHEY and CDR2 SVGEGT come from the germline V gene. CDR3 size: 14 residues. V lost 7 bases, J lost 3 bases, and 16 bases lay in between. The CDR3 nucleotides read TGTGCCAGCAACTTCCGGCGGACAGACTACGAGCAGTACTTC. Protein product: CASNFRRTDYEQYF.

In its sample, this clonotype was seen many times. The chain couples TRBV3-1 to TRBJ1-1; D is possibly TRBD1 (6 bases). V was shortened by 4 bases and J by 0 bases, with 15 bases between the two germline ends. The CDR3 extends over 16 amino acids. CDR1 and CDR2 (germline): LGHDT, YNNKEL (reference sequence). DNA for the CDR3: TGTGCCAGCAGCCCTTTCGGGACACTCATGAACACTGAAGCTTTCTTT. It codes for CASSPFGTLMNTEAFF.

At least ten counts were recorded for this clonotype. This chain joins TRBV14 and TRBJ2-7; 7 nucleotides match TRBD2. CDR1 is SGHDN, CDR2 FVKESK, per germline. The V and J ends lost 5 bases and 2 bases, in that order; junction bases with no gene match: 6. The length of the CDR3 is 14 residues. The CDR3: CASSLGLPPYEQYF. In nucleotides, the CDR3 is TGTGCCAGCAGCTTGGGACTACCACCCTACGAGCAGTACTTC.

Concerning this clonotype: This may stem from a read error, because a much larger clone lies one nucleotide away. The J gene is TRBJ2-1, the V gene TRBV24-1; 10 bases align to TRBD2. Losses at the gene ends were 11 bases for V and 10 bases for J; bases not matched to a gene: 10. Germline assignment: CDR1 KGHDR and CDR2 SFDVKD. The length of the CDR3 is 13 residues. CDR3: CANSQGTSEEQFF. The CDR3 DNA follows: TGTGCCAACTCCCAGGGGACTAGCGAAGAGCAGTTCTTC.

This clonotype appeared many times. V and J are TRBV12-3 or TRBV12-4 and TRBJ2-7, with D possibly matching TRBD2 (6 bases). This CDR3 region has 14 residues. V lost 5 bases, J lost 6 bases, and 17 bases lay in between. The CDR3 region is CASSLGLRVVEQYF. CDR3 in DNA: TGTGCCAGCAGTCTGGGACTCCGGGTCGTCGAGCAGTACTTC.

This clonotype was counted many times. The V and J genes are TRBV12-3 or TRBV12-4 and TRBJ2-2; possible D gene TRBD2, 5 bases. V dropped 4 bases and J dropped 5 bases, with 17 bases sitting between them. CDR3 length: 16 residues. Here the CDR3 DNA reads TGTGCCAGCAGTTACAAGACCATCCGCGGGACCGGGGAGCTGTTTTTT. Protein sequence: CASSYKTIRGTGELFF.